This section outlines one T cell receptor (beta chain) sequence together with its context. This entry belongs to a study of shared clonotypes between healthy human individuals. The CDR3 has 12 residues. The J segment lost 9 bases and the V segment lost 6 bases, leaving 3 bases of the junction unmatched. Germline-derived CDR1 and CDR2 are SNHLY and FYNNEI. The assay ran at deep level. Unsorted PBMC DNA was sequenced on ten immunoSEQ deep assay plates. This table comes from immunoSEQ multiplex PCR, and its TCRdb copy is limited to in-frame clones, with some not included. Found here are a few hundred thousand clones, roughly 85% of them singletons; the top ten hold approximately 12%.

The chain links TRBV2 to TRBJ2-1; 9 bases map to TRBD1. This receptor was obtained from a woman in her thirties or forties in good health. Some clones in this sample may be carry-over from other donors' samples. The sequenced material came from PBMCs. The CDR3 nucleotides are TGTGCCAGCAGGGGACAGGGTTTTGAGCAGTTCTTC. It specifies CASRGQGFEQFF.